This TCR beta chain emerged from a study of T cells in Graves' hyperthyroidism and ophthalmopathy. Points from the study as a whole: Researchers found most expanded thyroid clonotypes above 0.001 in blood as well.

V was shortened by 9 bases and J by 4 bases, with 25 bases between the two germline ends. The germline V gene encodes CDR1 MNHNS and CDR2 SASEGT. The CDR3 sequence is 17 residues long. This clonotype was seen only a few times. Its antigen is as yet unknown. The investigators amplified TCR beta CDR3 regions from RNA transcripts. The TCR CDR3 first-round RT-PCR relied on the HTBI primer set. Via MiXCR, TCRdb re-called the multiplex PCR reads, giving one row per CDR3 protein. The repertoire holds approximately 700,000 distinct CDR3 sequences, with about a sixth as singletons. J is TRBJ1-5 and V is TRBV6-1; D not certain. This clonotype was obtained from a man aged 18-30 years with Graves' hyperthyroidism. Sequencing input: blood. The CDR3 loop reads CASGWRVWEKRNQPQHF. The CDR3, as DNA: TGTGCCAGTGGTTGGCGGGTCTGGGAAAAAAGGAATCAGCCCCAGCATTTT.